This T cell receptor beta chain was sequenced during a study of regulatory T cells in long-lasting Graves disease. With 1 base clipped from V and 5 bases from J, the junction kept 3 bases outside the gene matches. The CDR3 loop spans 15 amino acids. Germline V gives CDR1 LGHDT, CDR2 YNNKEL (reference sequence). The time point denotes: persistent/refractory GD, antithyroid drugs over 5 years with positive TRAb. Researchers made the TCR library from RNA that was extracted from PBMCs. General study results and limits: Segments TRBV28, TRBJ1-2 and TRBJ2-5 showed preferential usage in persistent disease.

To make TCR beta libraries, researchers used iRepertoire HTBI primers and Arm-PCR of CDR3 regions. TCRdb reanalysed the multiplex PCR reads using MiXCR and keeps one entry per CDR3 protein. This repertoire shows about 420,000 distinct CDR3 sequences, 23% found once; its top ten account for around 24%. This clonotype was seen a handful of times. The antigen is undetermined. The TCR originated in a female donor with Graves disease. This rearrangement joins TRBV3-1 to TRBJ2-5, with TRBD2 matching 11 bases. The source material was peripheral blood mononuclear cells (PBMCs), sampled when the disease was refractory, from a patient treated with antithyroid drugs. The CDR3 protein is CASSQVAGGRETQYF. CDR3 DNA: TGTGCCAGCAGCCAAGTAGCGGGAGGGCGGGAGACCCAGTACTTC.